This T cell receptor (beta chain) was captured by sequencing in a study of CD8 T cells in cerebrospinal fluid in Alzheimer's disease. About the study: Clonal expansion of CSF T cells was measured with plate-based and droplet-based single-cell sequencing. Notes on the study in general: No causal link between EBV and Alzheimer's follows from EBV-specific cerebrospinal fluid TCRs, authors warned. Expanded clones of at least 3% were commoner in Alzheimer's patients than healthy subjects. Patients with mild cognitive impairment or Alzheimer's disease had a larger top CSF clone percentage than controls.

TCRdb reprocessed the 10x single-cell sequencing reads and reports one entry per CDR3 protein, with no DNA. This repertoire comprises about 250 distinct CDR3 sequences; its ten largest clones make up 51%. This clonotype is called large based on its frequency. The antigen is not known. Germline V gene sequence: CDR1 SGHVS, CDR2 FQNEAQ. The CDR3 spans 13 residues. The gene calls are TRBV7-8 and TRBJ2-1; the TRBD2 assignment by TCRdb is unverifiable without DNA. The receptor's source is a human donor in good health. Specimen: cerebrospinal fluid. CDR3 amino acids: CASSSGLYNEQFF.